This passage covers 4 T cell receptor beta chains from one sample sequenced in a study of blood T cells in healthy people across ages. A sample-barcoded 5' primer and a J-beta primer mix were used in a second PCR of roughly 7 to 11 cycles. TCRdb analysed the 5' RACE reads with MiXCR anew, one entry per CDR3 protein. The sample lists over a million distinct CDR3 sequences; around 39% were seen once. Sequencing input: blood. These receptors were taken from a woman aged 18-35 years in good health.

A note on this clonotype: The junction and the germline gene differ at one end; a read error may be behind it. The chain joins TRBV20-1 to TRBJ2-5; TRBD1 matches at 12 bases. CDR1 is DFQATT, CDR2 SNEGSKA, per germline (reference sequence). This CDR3 has 15 residues. The CDR3 sequence is CSAGTGGSPQETQYF. CDR3 coding DNA: TGTAGTGCTGGGACAGGGGGCTCCCCGCAAGAGACCCAGTACTTC.

A few counts support this clonotype. The V and J genes are TRBV6-6 and TRBJ2-1, with TRBD2 identical over 7 bases. CDR1 is MNHNY and CDR2 is SVGAGI in the germline V gene (reference sequence). The CDR3 loop spans 14 amino acids. V dropped 2 bases and J dropped 8; count of bases not matched to a gene: 6. This chain's CDR3 is CASSYMLADDEQFF. The DNA for the CDR3 is TGTGCCAGCAGTTACATGCTAGCGGACGATGAGCAGTTCTTC.

This clonotype came up once. At one end, the junction sequence differs from germline, possibly due to a read error. This rearrangement joins TRBV28 to TRBJ2-1; the D is unclear. CDR1 is MDHEN, CDR2 SYDVKM, per germline. This CDR3 region has 12 residues. The DNA for the CDR3 is TGCGCCAGCAGTTTACGCGCCCGACAGCAGTTCTTC. It specifies CASSLRARQQFF.

The chain links TRBV7-6 to TRBJ1-2; D unresolved. Germline V lookup: CDR1 SGHVS, CDR2 FNYEAQ. The germline V and J ends were trimmed by 5 bases and 7 bases, with 14 bases remaining between them. This CDR3 is 13 amino acids long. CDR3 DNA: TGTGCCAGCAGCCCCCGCCCCGGAGGTGGCTACACCTTC. As protein: CASSPRPGGGYTF. Full variable domain (missing parts from reference TRBV7-6 and TRBJ1-2): GAGVSQSPRYKVTKRGQDVALRCDPISGHVSLYWYRQALGQGPEFLTYFNYEAQQDKSGLPNDRFSAERPEGSISTLTIQRTEQRDSAMYRCASSPRPGGGYTFGSGTRLTVV.